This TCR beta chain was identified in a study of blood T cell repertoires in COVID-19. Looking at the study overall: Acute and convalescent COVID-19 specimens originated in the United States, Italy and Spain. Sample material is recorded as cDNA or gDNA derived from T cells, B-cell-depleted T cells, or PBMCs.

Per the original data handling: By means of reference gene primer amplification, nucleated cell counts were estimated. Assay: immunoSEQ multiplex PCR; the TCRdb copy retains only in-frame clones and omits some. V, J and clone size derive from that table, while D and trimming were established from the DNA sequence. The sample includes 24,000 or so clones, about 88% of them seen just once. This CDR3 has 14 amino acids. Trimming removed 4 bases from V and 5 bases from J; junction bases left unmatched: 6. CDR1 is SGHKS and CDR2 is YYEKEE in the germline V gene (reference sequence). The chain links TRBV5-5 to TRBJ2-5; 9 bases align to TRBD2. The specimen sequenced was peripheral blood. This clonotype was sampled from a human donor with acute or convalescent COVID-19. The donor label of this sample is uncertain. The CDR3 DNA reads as TGTGCCAGCAGCCGGCGGGGGGGTACGGAGACCCAGTACTTC. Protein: CASSRRGGTETQYF.